Below, 30 T cell receptor beta chains from the same sample are listed, as sequenced in a study of blood T cell repertoires in COVID-19. Data came from immunoSEQ multiplex PCR; TCRdb stores just in-frame clones and leaves some out. The sample lists fewer than 120,000 clones, roughly four fifths occurring once. The specimen sequenced was peripheral blood. These receptors were collected from a woman aged 55-70 years with acute or convalescent COVID-19.

This chain uses TRBV28 with TRBJ1-5, with D perhaps TRBD1 (5 bases). The CDR3 has 18 residues. Germline CDR1 is MDHEN and CDR2 is SYDVKM. Deletions cut 7 bases from V and 0 bases from J, with 22 bases between. DNA of the CDR3: TGTGCCAGCACCACAGGACATCCCGACCCATATAGCAATCAGCCCCAGCATTTT. It codes for CASTTGHPDPYSNQPQHF. The variable domain in full, completed from reference TRBV28 and TRBJ1-5, reads DVKVTQSSRYLVKRTGEKVFLECVQDMDHENMFWYRQDPGLGLRLIYFSYDVKMKEKGDIPEGYSVSREKKERFSLILESASTNQTSMYLCASTTGHPDPYSNQPQHFGDGTRLSIL.

V is TRBV4-2 and J is TRBJ1-1; 9 nucleotides agree with TRBD1. The CDR3 runs 15 residues. The V gene's germline CDR1 is LGHNA and CDR2 YNFKEQ. V lost 3 bases and J lost 4; bases outside the gene matches: 6. The CDR3 here is CASSHYRGQSTEAFF. As DNA, the CDR3 is TGTGCCAGCAGCCACTACAGGGGGCAGAGCACTGAAGCTTTCTTT.

This chain joins TRBV12-3 or TRBV12-4 and TRBJ1-5, with a tentative D call TRBD1 (6 bases). The CDR3 extends over 13 amino acids. V was shortened by 6 bases and J by 2 bases, with 8 bases between the two germline ends. The CDR3 DNA follows: TGTGCCAGCAGACAGGGAGGCAATCAGCCCCAGCATTTT. This gives the protein CASRQGGNQPQHF.

This rearrangement joins TRBV5-5 to TRBJ2-5; 7 bases are a match to TRBD1. Germline V gene sequence: CDR1 SGHKS, CDR2 YYEKEE (reference sequence). The CDR3 sequence is 13 residues long. J was trimmed by 5 bases and V by 3 bases; bases with no gene match: 4. CDR3 region: CASSSGGQETQYF. The CDR3 DNA reads TGTGCCAGCAGCTCAGGGGGACAGGAGACCCAGTACTTC. Based on the CDR3 plus reference TRBV5-5 and TRBJ2-5, the full variable domain is DAGVTQSPTHLIKTRGQQVTLRCSPISGHKSVSWYQQVLGQGPQFIFQYYEKEERGRGNFPDRFSARQFPNYSSELNVNALLLGDSALYLCASSSGGQETQYFGPGTRLLVL.

V usage is TRBV19 and J usage is TRBJ2-1, with 7 nucleotides matching TRBD2. From germline, CDR1 is LNHDA and CDR2 SQIVND (reference sequence). This CDR3 comprises 15 residues. V shed 7 bases, J shed 4 bases, and the junction held 10 bases outside the gene matches. As DNA, the CDR3 is TGTGCCAGTAAGGTCGGCGGGGGACCTTACAATGAGCAGTTCTTC. Translating gives CASKVGGGPYNEQFF. The full variable domain, its missing parts supplied by reference TRBV19 and TRBJ2-1, is DGGITQSPKYLFRKEGQNVTLSCEQNLNHDAMYWYRQDPGQGLRLIYYSQIVNDFQKGDIAEGYSVSREKKESFPLTVTSAQKNPTAFYLCASKVGGGPYNEQFFGPGTRLTVL.

The chain uses TRBV12-3 or TRBV12-4 and TRBJ2-7, with TRBD2 as a possible D gene (5 bases). V lost 7 bases and J lost 4, with 14 bases in between. The CDR3 totals 13 residues. The CDR3 region is CASTRPGLYEQYF. In DNA form, the CDR3 reads TGTGCCAGCACCCGACCGGGGTTATACGAGCAGTACTTC.

This clone is medium-sized in the sample. The gene calls are TRBV12-3 or TRBV12-4 and TRBJ2-1; possibly TRBD2 for D (5 bases). V shed 2 bases and J shed 10 bases, with 9 bases lying between them. There are 12 residues in the CDR3. The CDR3 DNA reads TGTGCCAGCAGTTTAAGGAGGCGGGAGCAGTTCTTC. Translating it yields CASSLRRREQFF.

Only one count was recorded for this clone. The gene calls are TRBV5-1 and TRBJ2-1; 9 nucleotides line up with TRBD1. Germline V lookup: CDR1 SGHRS, CDR2 YFSETQ. This CDR3 has 15 amino acids. The junction had 8 bases not matched to a gene; V was cut back by 2 bases and J by 8 bases. In nucleotides, the CDR3 is TGCGCCAGCAGCTTCGGCCCCGACAGGGGGGATGAGCAGTTCTTC. It specifies CASSFGPDRGDEQFF.

The CDR3 DNA sequence: TGTGCCAGCAGTTATAGGGGTTATAATTCACCCCTCCACTTT. It yields the protein CASSYRGYNSPLHF. The rearrangement joins TRBV6-6 to TRBJ1-6, with D tentatively TRBD1 (5 bases). Per germline, CDR1 MNHNY and CDR2 SVGAGI (reference sequence). Trimming stripped 3 bases from V and 4 bases from J, with 7 bases between. There are 14 residues in the CDR3.

A remark on this clone: At one of its ends the junction is not consistent with the germline gene, which may arise from a read error. J is TRBJ1-6 and V is TRBV14; D remains unclear. This CDR3 spans 9 amino acids. Germline CDR1 reads SGHDN; CDR2 reads FVKESK. CDR3 nucleotide sequence: TGTGCCAGCAGCCAAGATCTCTACTTT. It is translated as CASSQDLYF.

The chain couples TRBV5-1 to TRBJ1-1, with TRBD1 identical over 10 bases. CDR1 SGHRS and CDR2 YFSETQ come from the germline V gene. Trimming at V came to 4 bases and at J to 6 bases, leaving 9 bases not matched to a gene. The CDR3 is 15 amino acids. CDR3 loop: CASSLRDRGLSEAFF. The CDR3 nucleotides read TGCGCCAGCAGCCTCCGAGACAGGGGGCTTTCTGAAGCTTTCTTT.

The rearrangement uses TRBV5-3 and TRBJ1-5, with 8 bases that match TRBD1. Being an ORF, TRBV5-3 has a function that is uncertain. V lost 5 bases to trimming and J lost 6 bases; unmatched junction nucleotides: 7. CDR3 length equals 14 residues. CDR3 coding DNA: TGTGCCAGAAGATCCGGACAGGGAGGTCAGCCCCAGCATTTT. Its translation: CARRSGQGGQPQHF.

This clone was detected a few times. This chain uses TRBV30 with TRBJ2-6, with D hard to call. Germline V CDR1 and CDR2: GTSNPN, SVGIG (reference sequence). The CDR3 loop spans 14 amino acids. V lost 3 bases to trimming and J lost 2 bases, with 8 bases between them. This chain's CDR3 is CAWRIAAGANVLTF. CDR3 bases: TGTGCCTGGAGGATAGCTGCTGGGGCCAACGTCCTGACTTTC.

The rearrangement uses TRBV19 and TRBJ2-4; perhaps TRBD2 as D (5 bases). The CDR3 has 12 residues. Trimming stripped 6 bases from V and 7 bases from J, with 10 bases between. Germline CDR1 is LNHDA and CDR2 is SQIVND (reference sequence). The CDR3 loop is CASSGDRNIQYF. CDR3 DNA sequence: TGTGCCAGTAGCGGGGATAGGAACATTCAGTACTTC. Variable domain in full (rest from reference TRBV19 and TRBJ2-4): DGGITQSPKYLFRKEGQNVTLSCEQNLNHDAMYWYRQDPGQGLRLIYYSQIVNDFQKGDIAEGYSVSREKKESFPLTVTSAQKNPTAFYLCASSGDRNIQYFGAGTRLSVL.

V and J are TRBV5-1 and TRBJ2-5; a possible D gene is TRBD1 (5 bases). Trimming pared 1 base from V and 3 bases from J, leaving 7 bases between. Germline CDR1 is SGHRS and CDR2 is YFSETQ. The CDR3 is 13 amino acids. The CDR3 DNA sequence: TGCGCCAGCAGCTTGAAAGGGGAAGAGACCCAGTACTTC. Its protein product is CASSLKGEETQYF.

The chain carries TRBV28 and TRBJ1-3, with a tentative D call TRBD1 (6 bases). The CDR3 consists of 16 residues. The germline gives CDR1 MDHEN, CDR2 SYDVKM. Trimming pared 5 bases from V and 0 bases from J, leaving 14 bases between. The DNA of the CDR3 is TGTGCCAGCAGTGTCTTGACAGGCCTCTCTGGAAACACCATATATTTT. This translates into CASSVLTGLSGNTIYF.

The chain joins TRBV29-1 to TRBJ1-1; the D gene is possibly TRBD1 (6 bases). The CDR3 runs 13 residues. Trimming pared 4 bases from V and 2 bases from J, leaving 11 bases between. Germline V lookup: CDR1 SQVTM, CDR2 ANQGSEA. Here the CDR3 reads CSVAGGLNTEAFF. The CDR3 nucleotides read TGCAGCGTTGCTGGGGGCCTAAACACTGAAGCTTTCTTT.

This rearrangement joins TRBV5-1 to TRBJ2-5; maybe TRBD2 (6 bases). Germline values: CDR1 SGHRS, CDR2 YFSETQ. Deletions cut 1 base from V and 1 base from J, with 8 bases between. The CDR3 covers 14 residues. The CDR3 sequence is CASSLRGLQETQYF. In DNA form, the CDR3 reads TGCGCCAGCAGCTTGCGGGGACTCCAAGAGACCCAGTACTTC. Full variable domain (remainder filled in from reference TRBV5-1 and TRBJ2-5): KAGVTQTPRYLIKTRGQQVTLSCSPISGHRSVSWYQQTPGQGLQFLFEYFSETQRNKGNFPGRFSGRQFSNSRSEMNVSTLELGDSALYLCASSLRGLQETQYFGPGTRLLVL.

The rearrangement uses TRBV9 and TRBJ2-7, with D hard to call. This CDR3 region has 15 residues. Between the trimmed V and J ends, which lost 4 bases and 1 base, there was a span of 15 bases. Germline V gives CDR1 SGDLS, CDR2 YYNGEE. DNA of the CDR3: TGTGCCAGCAGCCTGACACCCGACCAGTCCTACGAGCAGTACTTC. This gives the protein CASSLTPDQSYEQYF.

The CDR3 loop reads CASSFGLSGVTGELFF. CDR3 DNA sequence: TGTGCCAGCAGCTTCGGATTGTCGGGGGTCACCGGGGAGCTGTTTTTT. The chain employs TRBV7-3 and TRBJ2-2, with TRBD2 as a possible D gene (6 bases). Trimming removed 3 bases at V and 4 bases at J, with 15 bases between. From germline, CDR1 is SGHTA and CDR2 FQGTGA. The CDR3 spans 16 residues.

The sample holds one count of this clone. This chain uses TRBV29-1 with TRBJ2-1, with 8 bases lining up with TRBD2. There are 19 residues in the CDR3. V gave up 0 bases and J gave up 0 bases; unmatched junction bases: 13. CDR1 and CDR2 (germline): SQVTM, ANQGSEA. Here the CDR3 reads CSVEDEYTGGDSSYNEQFF. In DNA form, the CDR3 reads TGCAGCGTTGAAGACGAATATACCGGGGGGGATAGCTCCTACAATGAGCAGTTCTTC.

The chain links TRBV18 to TRBJ2-7, with D tentatively TRBD2 (5 bases). The germline CDR1 and CDR2 sequences are KGHSH and LQKENI. Deletions cut 5 bases from V and 2 bases from J, with 16 bases between. The CDR3 runs to 15 residues. The CDR3 reads CASSKSRDGAYEQYF. CDR3 nucleotide sequence: TGTGCCAGCTCAAAAAGCCGGGATGGAGCCTACGAGCAGTACTTC.

This chain connects TRBV5-5 to TRBJ1-2, with TRBD1 matching 9 bases. The J segment lost 4 bases and the V segment lost 1 base, leaving 5 bases of the junction unmatched. Germline lookup yields CDR1 SGHKS and CDR2 YYEKEE (reference sequence). The CDR3 is 15 amino acids. The CDR3 DNA follows: TGTGCCAGCAGCTTGCACAGGGGGCGCGGCTATGGCTACACCTTC. As protein: CASSLHRGRGYGYTF.

This clone was counted once. The chain recombines TRBV6-2 or TRBV6-3 with TRBJ1-5; perhaps TRBD1 as D (5 bases). The CDR3 runs 14 residues. Germline V lookup: CDR1 MNHEY, CDR2 SVGEGT. Trimming left V 5 bases short and J 0 bases short, with 8 bases between. The CDR3 nucleotides read TGTGCCAGCAGTCAGGGCTATAGCAATCAGCCCCAGCATTTT. Translating it yields CASSQGYSNQPQHF.

The gene calls are TRBV3-1 (or the pseudogene TRBV3-2) and TRBJ2-6; possible D gene TRBD2, 6 bases. Germline loops: CDR1 LGHDT, CDR2 YNNKEL (reference sequence). The V gene lost 0 bases and the J gene lost 1 base, with 19 bases spanning the gap. The CDR3 runs 20 residues. The CDR3 here is CASSQDEGVAVISGANVLTF. DNA of the CDR3: TGTGCCAGCAGCCAAGATGAGGGAGTAGCGGTAATTTCTGGGGCCAACGTCCTGACTTTC.

The chain couples TRBV5-4 to TRBJ2-4; possibly TRBD1 for D (5 bases). The germline V and J ends were trimmed by 3 bases and 6 bases, with 10 bases remaining between them. Per germline, CDR1 SGHNT and CDR2 YYREEE (reference sequence). This CDR3 region has 13 residues. In nucleotides, the CDR3 is TGTGCCAGCAGCTCGAACAGGTTAAACATTCAGTACTTC. Encoded protein: CASSSNRLNIQYF. Full variable domain (remainder filled in from reference TRBV5-4 and TRBJ2-4): ETGVTQSPTHLIKTRGQQVTLRCSSQSGHNTVSWYQQALGQGPQFIFQYYREEENGRGNFPPRFSGLQFPNYSSELNVNALELDDSALYLCASSSNRLNIQYFGAGTRLSVL.

This clone was observed a few times. The rearrangement joins TRBV19 to TRBJ1-6; no reliable D call. The V end lost 6 bases, the J end lost 4 bases, and 13 bases lay between the germline ends. CDR3 size: 15 residues. Germline V gene data show CDR1 as LNHDA and CDR2 as SQIVND (reference sequence). The chain's CDR3 is CASSDGLTYNSPLHF. In DNA, the CDR3 is TGTGCCAGTAGCGATGGACTGACATATAATTCACCCCTCCACTTT.

The chain joins TRBV9 to TRBJ2-7; 7 bases agree with TRBD1. Unmatched junction bases numbered 2, after V lost 0 bases and J lost 2 bases. The CDR3 loop spans 14 amino acids. The germline V gene encodes CDR1 SGDLS and CDR2 YYNGEE. This CDR3 reads CASSVGGTAYEQYF. CDR3 DNA: TGTGCCAGCAGCGTAGGTGGGACAGCCTACGAGCAGTACTTC.

The chain couples TRBV5-6 to TRBJ2-7; TRBD2 might be the D (5 bases). The CDR3 has 12 amino acids. The germline V and J ends were trimmed by 1 base and 10 bases, with 12 bases remaining between them. The germline V gene encodes CDR1 SGHDT and CDR2 YYEEEE. CDR3 sequence: CASSLPPGIQYF. CDR3 in DNA: TGTGCCAGCAGCTTGCCCCCCGGGATTCAGTACTTC.

V usage is TRBV7-2 and J usage is TRBJ1-5, with D uncertain. The CDR3 contains 16 residues. Germline V gene data show CDR1 as SGHTA and CDR2 as FQGNSA. V was cut by 5 bases and J by 0 bases, with 14 bases left in between. CDR3 sequence reads: CASSPGRYDSNQPQHF. CDR3 DNA: TGTGCCAGCAGCCCCGGTAGATATGATAGCAATCAGCCCCAGCATTTT.